The entry that follows covers one T cell receptor (beta chain) sequence. This record comes from a study of T cells after yellow fever vaccination. TCRdb analysed the 5' RACE reads with MiXCR anew, one entry per CDR3 protein. Here the sample spans about 350,000 distinct CDR3 sequences, 7% to 9% being singletons. The length of the CDR3 is 12 residues. CDR1 DFQATT and CDR2 SNEGSKA come from the germline V gene (reference sequence). Trimming left V 6 bases short and J 10 bases short, with 16 bases between. The source material was PBMCs, sampled approximately 47 days after the first yellow fever vaccination. The TCR sequence derives from a man aged 18 to 30 who received the YFV17D yellow fever vaccine. This rearrangement joins TRBV20-1 to TRBJ2-1, with TRBD2 as a possible D gene (6 bases). CDR3 sequence: CSADTSRSEQFF. CDR3 DNA: TGCAGTGCCGATACTAGCAGATCCGAGCAGTTCTTC.